One and the same sample provided the 14 T cell receptor beta chains below, sequenced in a study of blood T cell repertoires in COVID-19. Generated by immunoSEQ multiplex PCR, the TCRdb table keeps only in-frame clones and is missing some. The sample gives roughly 120,000 clones, less than 75% of which show up once; approximately 0.79% is in the top ten. What was sequenced was peripheral blood. The receptors shown here come from a human donor with acute or convalescent COVID-19. The donor label of this sample is uncertain.

V is TRBV30 and J is TRBJ1-1, with D tentatively TRBD1 (6 bases). There are 12 residues in the CDR3. Germline V gives CDR1 GTSNPN, CDR2 SVGIG (reference sequence). Trimming took 2 bases from V and 6 from J, leaving 10 bases between them. CDR3 sequence (DNA): TGTGCCTGGAGTCTACAGGGTTCTGAAGCTTTCTTT. Protein: CAWSLQGSEAFF.

The chain recombines TRBV18 with TRBJ2-2; D is perhaps TRBD1 (5 bases). Trimming pared 2 bases from V and 5 bases from J, leaving 12 bases between. Per the germline V gene, CDR1 is KGHSH and CDR2 is LQKENI. There are 15 residues in the CDR3. The CDR3 loop is CASSPSAGSTGELFF. The CDR3, as DNA: TGTGCCAGCTCACCATCCGCAGGGTCGACCGGGGAGCTGTTTTTT.

The chain is built from TRBV6-6 and TRBJ1-2; D unclear. Per the germline V gene, CDR1 is MNHNY and CDR2 is SVGAGI (reference sequence). The CDR3 is made up of 13 amino acids. Trimming stripped 6 bases from V and 3 bases from J, with 11 bases between. The CDR3 bases are TGTGCCAGCAGCCAGCGATGGGACTATGGCTACACCTTC. Its protein is CASSQRWDYGYTF.

The chain links TRBV3-1 (or the pseudogene TRBV3-2) to TRBJ1-2; TRBD1 is a possible D gene (5 bases). This CDR3 region has 13 residues. Germline V gene data show CDR1 as LGHDT and CDR2 as YNNKEL (reference sequence). Trimming removed 8 bases from V and 3 bases from J, with 13 bases in between. CDR3 sequence reads: CASSGLPYYGYTF. The DNA for the CDR3 is TGTGCCAGCTCGGGACTCCCGTACTATGGCTACACCTTC.

The chain is built from TRBV30 and TRBJ2-3, with 11 bases fitting TRBD2. Losses at the gene ends were 7 bases for V and 3 bases for J; bases not matched to a gene: 6. The CDR3 has 14 residues. The germline CDR1 and CDR2 sequences are GTSNPN and SVGIG (reference sequence). This chain's CDR3 is CAYRLAGRTDTQYF. Here the CDR3 DNA reads TGTGCCTACAGACTAGCGGGGCGGACAGATACGCAGTATTTT.

The chain links TRBV7-2 to TRBJ2-1, with TRBD2 identical over 8 bases. The junction had 15 bases not matched to a gene; V was cut back by 2 bases and J by 6 bases. Germline values: CDR1 SGHTA, CDR2 FQGNSA. The CDR3 has 18 amino acids. The CDR3 nucleotides are TGTGCCAGCAGCTTATTTGTGGCTCGGGGGGGCTTGAGCAATGAGCAGTTCTTC. Translating it yields CASSLFVARGGLSNEQFF.

With respect to this clone: An end of the junction differs from the germline gene, which may be a read error. The chain carries TRBV5-1 and TRBJ2-4; TRBD1 matches 10 bases. Germline V gene sequence: CDR1 SGHRS, CDR2 YFSETQ. The CDR3 consists of 15 residues. CDR3 nucleotides: TGCGCCAGCTGCTTGGCGCGACAGGGGGCCGACATTCAGTACTTC. Encoded protein: CASCLARQGADIQYF.

This rearrangement joins TRBV14 to TRBJ2-1, with 9 bases aligning to TRBD1. The CDR3 spans 13 residues. Trimming at V came to 6 bases and at J to 6 bases, leaving 3 bases not matched to a gene. Per the germline V gene, CDR1 is SGHDN and CDR2 is FVKESK. The CDR3 loop reads CASRDRGINEQFF. Written as DNA, the CDR3 is TGTGCCAGCAGGGACAGGGGAATCAATGAGCAGTTCTTC.

The CDR3 sequence is CASSQISWKLTDTQYF. DNA for the CDR3: TGTGCCAGCAGCCAGATTAGCTGGAAACTCACAGATACGCAGTATTTT. The V gene is TRBV7-9, the J gene TRBJ2-3; D gene uncertain. The V gene lost 5 bases and the J gene lost 2 bases, with 17 bases spanning the gap. There are 16 residues in the CDR3. The germline V gene encodes CDR1 SEHNR and CDR2 FQNEAQ (reference sequence).

The sample holds a few counts of this clone. The rearrangement links TRBV29-1 to TRBJ2-1; D is unclear. Per germline, CDR1 SQVTM and CDR2 ANQGSEA. This CDR3 spans 13 amino acids. Trimming shortened V by 0 bases and J by 8 bases, and 11 bases separated the two germline ends. CDR3 loop: CSVEETSVHEQFF. The CDR3 bases are TGCAGCGTTGAAGAGACTTCGGTCCATGAGCAGTTCTTC.

CDR3 coding DNA: TGTGCCAGCAGCATATTGGCAGGCGGGACTGAAGCTTTCTTT. Translation: CASSILAGGTEAFF. The genes are TRBV7-9 and TRBJ1-1; D unclear. The CDR3 is 14 amino acids. Germline lookup yields CDR1 SEHNR and CDR2 FQNEAQ (reference sequence). V shed 5 bases and J shed 5 bases, with 15 bases lying between them. The full variable domain, its missing parts supplied by reference TRBV7-9 and TRBJ1-1, is DTGVSQNPRHKITKRGQNVTFRCDPISEHNRLYWYRQTLGQGPEFLTYFQNEAQLEKSRLLSDRFSAERPKGSFSTLEIQRTEQGDSAMYLCASSILAGGTEAFFGQGTRLTVV.

The chain is built from TRBV4-1 and TRBJ2-1; 9 bases match TRBD2. The germline CDR1 and CDR2 sequences are MGHRA and YSYEKL. Trimming at V came to 3 bases and at J to 3 bases, leaving 9 bases not matched to a gene. CDR3 length: 17 residues. CDR3 DNA sequence: TGCGCCAGCAGCCAGGAGGGGGAGACTAGCGGCTACAATGAGCAGTTCTTC. This encodes CASSQEGETSGYNEQFF.

Ten or more counts support this clone. This sequence joins TRBV7-3 and TRBJ2-1, with D tentatively TRBD1 (6 bases). Germline V gene data show CDR1 as SGHTA and CDR2 as FQGTGA. This CDR3 is built from 11 residues. The germline V and J ends were trimmed by 4 bases and 11 bases, with 9 bases remaining between them. The chain's CDR3 is CASSSGTKQFF. DNA of the CDR3: TGTGCCAGCAGCTCCGGGACAAAGCAGTTCTTC.

The chain uses TRBV28 and TRBJ1-3, with 8 positions matching TRBD1. There are 15 residues in the CDR3. V lost 2 bases, J lost 2 bases, and 2 bases stayed unmatched. CDR1 and CDR2 from the germline V gene are MDHEN and SYDVKM. CDR3 sequence: CASSLRTGPGNTIYF. Written as DNA, the CDR3 is TGTGCCAGCAGTTTACGGACAGGGCCTGGAAACACCATATATTTT. Complete variable domain (other parts from reference TRBV28 and TRBJ1-3): DVKVTQSSRYLVKRTGEKVFLECVQDMDHENMFWYRQDPGLGLRLIYFSYDVKMKEKGDIPEGYSVSREKKERFSLILESASTNQTSMYLCASSLRTGPGNTIYFGEGSWLTVV.